The 29 T cell receptor beta chains in this list originate from one sample, sequenced in a study of cytomegalovirus exposure and HLA in healthy donors. PCR employed 60 Vbeta and 13 Jbeta primers. Repertoires were generated with immunoSEQ multiplex PCR, while TCRdb's copy carries only in-frame clones and drops some. The data show roughly 150,000 clones, with around three fifths seen just once and 3% held by the top ten. The material sequenced was PBMCs. These receptor sequences come from a woman aged 30 to 39 in good health and CMV-seropositive.

The V and J genes are TRBV7-6 and TRBJ2-3; 7 positions match TRBD2. V shed 5 bases and J 2 bases; nucleotides not matched to a gene: 7. Per germline, CDR1 SGHVS and CDR2 FNYEAQ. CDR3 length: 15 residues. In DNA form, the CDR3 reads TGTGCCAGCAGCCCACGGACTAGGATCACAGATACGCAGTATTTT. This sequence encodes CASSPRTRITDTQYF.

This clone has a handful of counts. The rearrangement links TRBV5-1 to TRBJ2-5; unclear D gene. This CDR3 contains 15 residues. Trimming removed 5 bases from V and 1 base from J, with 15 bases in between. Germline CDR1 and CDR2: SGHRS and YFSETQ. CDR3 in DNA: TGCGCCAGCAGTATACAGAATAACTTCCAAGAGACCCAGTACTTC. It yields the protein CASSIQNNFQETQYF.

V is TRBV7-9 and J is TRBJ2-5; D is undetermined. The CDR3 sequence is 15 residues long. The V end lost 2 bases, the J end lost 2 bases, and 12 bases lay between the germline ends. Germline assignment: CDR1 SEHNR and CDR2 FQNEAQ (reference sequence). The DNA of the CDR3 is TGTGCCAGCAGCTTAAACCTAGGCCCACAAGAGACCCAGTACTTC. Translated, it gives CASSLNLGPQETQYF.

The chain joins TRBV7-8 to TRBJ1-5; D gene ambiguous. Trimming took off 5 bases at V and 1 base at J, with 9 bases between the two ends. The CDR3 has 14 amino acids. The V gene's germline CDR1 is SGHVS and CDR2 FQNEAQ. Here the CDR3 DNA reads TGTGCCAGCAGCCCTAAGCGGAGCAATCAGCCCCAGCATTTT. Translating it yields CASSPKRSNQPQHF.

This rearrangement joins TRBV10-3 to TRBJ1-4, with D maybe TRBD1 (5 bases). The ends were cut back, 3 bases at V and 8 bases at J, with 22 bases in the middle. Germline CDR1 ENHRY, CDR2 SYGVKD. The CDR3 consists of 17 residues. In nucleotides, the CDR3 is TGTGCCATCAGTGATGGGTACAGTTCGGGGGAGACGGAAAAACTGTTTTTT. This gives the protein CAISDGYSSGETEKLFF.

There are a few counts of this clone. This chain uses TRBV11-2 with TRBJ2-7; the match to TRBD2 covers 7 bases. The V and J ends lost 1 base and 6 bases, in that order; junction bases with no gene match: 0. The CDR3 is made up of 12 amino acids. Germline V lookup: CDR1 SGHAT, CDR2 FQNNGV. The CDR3 loop is CASSLGGGEQYF. In nucleotides, the CDR3 is TGTGCCAGCAGCTTAGGGGGGGGCGAGCAGTACTTC. Using reference TRBV11-2 and TRBJ2-7 for the parts outside the CDR3, the full variable domain is EAGVAQSPRYKIIEKRQSVAFWCNPISGHATLYWYQQILGQGPKLLIQFQNNGVVDDSQLPKDRFSAERLKGVDSTLKIQPAKLEDSAVYLCASSLGGGEQYFGPGTRLTVT.

The table lists this clone with a few counts. V is TRBV6-6 and J is TRBJ2-7; 7 nucleotides agree with TRBD1. V shed 2 bases and J 6 bases; nucleotides not matched to a gene: 4. The CDR3 is made up of 13 amino acids. Germline values: CDR1 MNHNY, CDR2 SVGAGI (reference sequence). The CDR3 sequence is CASSYDRDIEQYF. The CDR3 DNA reads as TGTGCCAGCAGTTACGACAGGGACATCGAGCAGTACTTC.

This rearrangement joins TRBV7-6 to TRBJ2-7, with D perhaps matching TRBD1 (6 bases). This CDR3 has 14 amino acids. In germline, CDR1 is SGHVS, CDR2 FNYEAQ. V lost 2 bases and J lost 6, with 14 bases in between. CDR3 DNA sequence: TGTGCCAGCAGCTTATACAGGGAAATCTCCGAGCAGTACTTC. This sequence encodes CASSLYREISEQYF.

The chain carries TRBV29-1 and TRBJ2-1, with 16 positions matching TRBD2. CDR3 length: 19 amino acids. Germline V CDR1 and CDR2: SQVTM, ANQGSEA. V dropped 3 bases and J dropped 9; count of bases not matched to a gene: 17. The CDR3 is CSVEGTSGGARLSVSEQFF. CDR3 bases: TGCAGCGTTGAGGGGACTAGCGGGGGGGCCCGCCTCTCAGTCTCTGAGCAGTTCTTC.

The rearrangement links TRBV18 to TRBJ1-2; no reliable D call. V lost 5 bases and J 0 bases, leaving 19 bases between the germline ends. Germline lookup yields CDR1 KGHSH and CDR2 LQKENI. The CDR3 is made up of 17 amino acids. The CDR3 coding sequence is TGTGCCAGCTCAACCTACCTCCCACGGGAGGCTAACTATGGCTACACCTTC. Its protein product is CASSTYLPREANYGYTF.

The chain is built from TRBV27 and TRBJ1-2; 9 bases are shared with TRBD1. The CDR3 consists of 16 residues. From germline, CDR1 is MNHEY and CDR2 SMNVEV (reference sequence). Unmatched junction bases numbered 8, after V lost 6 bases and J lost 0 bases. The CDR3 DNA is TGTGCCAGCAGACTATACAGGGGGCAATCTAACTATGGCTACACCTTC. Encoded protein: CASRLYRGQSNYGYTF.

The chain joins TRBV18 to TRBJ1-6; D not certain. Trimming removed 2 bases from V and 8 bases from J, with 10 bases in between. There are 14 residues in the CDR3. CDR1 KGHSH and CDR2 LQKENI come from the germline V gene. The CDR3 reads CASSPDTSDSPLHF. The CDR3 coding sequence is TGTGCCAGCTCACCAGACACGTCTGATTCACCCCTCCACTTT.

The V and J genes are TRBV7-9 and TRBJ2-5; 7 nucleotides agree with TRBD2. The trim removed 5 bases at V and 5 bases at J, leaving 14 bases unmatched. The CDR3 loop spans 16 amino acids. Per germline, CDR1 SEHNR and CDR2 FQNEAQ (reference sequence). The CDR3: CASSPRRLAPGETQYF. DNA of the CDR3: TGTGCCAGCAGCCCGCGTAGACTAGCTCCCGGGGAGACCCAGTACTTC.

This clone occurred a few times. The chain combines TRBV28 with TRBJ2-5; 13 bases fit TRBD2. The CDR3 runs to 15 residues. Germline lookup yields CDR1 MDHEN and CDR2 SYDVKM. V lost 6 bases and J lost 1; bases outside the gene matches: 2. CDR3 DNA sequence: TGTGCCAGCAGACGACTAGCGGGGGGCCAAGAGACCCAGTACTTC. Its translation is CASRRLAGGQETQYF. Full variable domain (rest looked up from reference TRBV28 and TRBJ2-5): DVKVTQSSRYLVKRTGEKVFLECVQDMDHENMFWYRQDPGLGLRLIYFSYDVKMKEKGDIPEGYSVSREKKERFSLILESASTNQTSMYLCASRRLAGGQETQYFGPGTRLLVL.

Details on this clone: Additional DNA sequences in this sample encode the identical CDR3. The chain uses TRBV7-3 and TRBJ1-1, with D hard to call. Deletions cut 0 bases from V and 1 base from J, with 3 bases between. Germline V gene lookup returns CDR1 SGHTA and CDR2 FQGTGA. The CDR3 consists of 13 residues. CDR3 DNA sequence: TGTGCCAGCAGCTTAACCAGGAACACTGAAGCTTTCTTT. The encoded protein is CASSLTRNTEAFF.

The V call is TRBV5-1, the J call TRBJ2-1; TRBD2 is a possible D gene (6 bases). The CDR3 has 18 residues. V lost 2 bases, J lost 8 bases, and 26 bases lay in between. The germline CDR1 and CDR2 sequences are SGHRS and YFSETQ. This chain's CDR3 is CASSFRPLQTGDGYEQFF. CDR3 bases: TGCGCCAGCAGCTTCCGACCCTTACAGACGGGAGATGGCTATGAGCAGTTCTTC.

V is TRBV6-4 and J is TRBJ2-3, with TRBD2 matching over 9 bases. This CDR3 has 14 amino acids. V shed 3 bases and J 4 bases; nucleotides not matched to a gene: 2. CDR1 MRHNA and CDR2 SNTAGT come from the germline V gene. CDR3 DNA sequence: TGTGCCAGCAGTGAGCGGGGGGGCCCAGATACGCAGTATTTT. Protein product: CASSERGGPDTQYF.

V and J are TRBV18 and TRBJ1-6, with D possibly TRBD1 on 6 matching bases. The CDR3 length is 15 residues. Trimming pared 3 bases from V and 5 bases from J, leaving 11 bases between. Germline assignment: CDR1 KGHSH and CDR2 LQKENI. The CDR3 DNA is TGTGCCAGCTCACCCAGGACAGCCGATAATTCACCCCTCCACTTT. Protein product: CASSPRTADNSPLHF.

The V call is TRBV6-5, the J call TRBJ2-3; a possible D gene is TRBD1 (5 bases). Germline CDR1 MNHEY, CDR2 SVGAGI. The length of the CDR3 is 13 residues. Trimming took 0 bases from V and 8 from J, leaving 9 bases between them. CDR3 nucleotide sequence: TGTGCCAGCAGTTACTCCGTCAGGGCTACGCAGTATTTT. Protein: CASSYSVRATQYF.

The rearrangement links TRBV10-3 to TRBJ1-2; D gene ambiguous. Germline CDR1 is ENHRY and CDR2 is SYGVKD. CDR3 size: 16 residues. V shed 3 bases and J shed 0 bases, with 14 bases lying between them. The CDR3 DNA sequence: TGTGCCATCAGTGACAGATTAAACCCAGCTAACTATGGCTACACCTTC. Its protein product is CAISDRLNPANYGYTF.

The chain has TRBV19 and TRBJ2-7; a weak D match, TRBD1 (5 bases). This CDR3 region has 14 residues. Germline V CDR1 and CDR2: LNHDA, SQIVND (reference sequence). Deletions cut 3 bases from V and 0 bases from J, with 9 bases between. The CDR3: CASSIPGLSYEQYF. Here the CDR3 DNA reads TGTGCCAGTAGTATTCCAGGGCTCTCCTACGAGCAGTACTTC. Filled out from reference TRBV19 and TRBJ2-7, the complete variable domain reads DGGITQSPKYLFRKEGQNVTLSCEQNLNHDAMYWYRQDPGQGLRLIYYSQIVNDFQKGDIAEGYSVSREKKESFPLTVTSAQKNPTAFYLCASSIPGLSYEQYFGPGTRLTVT.

This chain links TRBV19 with TRBJ2-1; 10 bases line up with TRBD2. V lost 6 bases to trimming and J lost 4 bases; unmatched junction nucleotides: 6. The CDR3 is 15 amino acids. Germline V gene sequence: CDR1 LNHDA, CDR2 SQIVND (reference sequence). CDR3 DNA: TGTGCCAGTAGCTCCGGGACTAGCGCTTACAATGAGCAGTTCTTC. It codes for CASSSGTSAYNEQFF.

The chain carries TRBV7-2 and TRBJ1-1; 8 bases map to TRBD1. The CDR3 sequence is 14 residues long. The germline V gene has CDR1 SGHTA and CDR2 FQGNSA. Trimming took 3 bases from V and 8 from J; bases not matched to a gene: 8. DNA of the CDR3: TGTGCCAGCAGCTTCACCGGGACAGGCATCGAAGCTTTCTTT. It encodes CASSFTGTGIEAFF.

The V and J genes are TRBV11-2 and TRBJ2-1; 13 bases line up with TRBD2. CDR1 is SGHAT, CDR2 FQNNGV, per germline. The CDR3 spans 17 residues. V dropped 1 base and J dropped 3; count of bases not matched to a gene: 3. The CDR3 protein is CASSLVRTSGSYNEQFF. CDR3 DNA sequence: TGTGCCAGCAGCTTAGTCCGGACTAGCGGGAGCTACAATGAGCAGTTCTTC.

In its sample, this clone was seen a few times. CDR3 loop: CASSIASPSGNTIYF. The CDR3 nucleotides are TGTGCCAGTAGTATTGCAAGCCCCTCTGGAAACACCATATATTTT. The chain recombines TRBV19 with TRBJ1-3; D is unclear. V shed 3 bases and J shed 0 bases, with 9 bases lying between them. Germline CDR1 LNHDA, CDR2 SQIVND (reference sequence). The CDR3 runs to 15 residues.

The chain employs TRBV9 and TRBJ2-5; 9 bases line up with TRBD1. Germline values: CDR1 SGDLS, CDR2 YYNGEE. Trimming at V came to 4 bases and at J to 4 bases, leaving 11 bases not matched to a gene. CDR3 size: 16 residues. The CDR3 sequence: CASSHRDRVLGETQYF. CDR3 bases: TGTGCCAGCAGCCACCGGGACAGGGTTTTAGGAGAGACCCAGTACTTC.

This rearrangement joins TRBV19 to TRBJ2-3, with 9 bases fitting TRBD2. Germline values: CDR1 LNHDA, CDR2 SQIVND (reference sequence). The length of the CDR3 is 14 residues. Unmatched junction bases numbered 7, after V lost 8 bases and J lost 4 bases. CDR3 coding DNA: TGTGCCAGTGACCATAGCGGGAGCTCAGATACGCAGTATTTT. It codes for CASDHSGSSDTQYF.

The genes are TRBV5-1 and TRBJ1-1, with D unresolved. This CDR3 has 14 amino acids. The V gene's germline CDR1 is SGHRS and CDR2 YFSETQ. V gave up 0 bases and J gave up 7 bases, with 13 bases separating them. The CDR3 region is CASSLVAANLEAFF. The CDR3 region has the DNA TGCGCCAGCAGCTTGGTGGCGGCTAATCTTGAAGCTTTCTTT.

This clone showed up just a few times. The chain is built from TRBV6-4 and TRBJ1-5; no clear D gene. The CDR3 is 13 residues long. Trimming took off 4 bases at V and 7 bases at J, with 11 bases between the two ends. Germline CDR1 reads MRHNA; CDR2 reads SNTAGT. The CDR3 here is CASSGVEGQPQHF. CDR3 sequence (DNA): TGTGCCAGCAGTGGGGTGGAGGGACAGCCCCAGCATTTT.